The text below deals with one T cell receptor (beta chain). The target antigen is unknown. Produced via immunoSEQ multiplex PCR; TCRdb's table is partial and in-frame only. This sample has 47,000 or so clones, with less than 85% found just once. The authors isolated CD4+ T cells after approximately 9 days of culture. Either the mRNA-1273 or the BNT162b2 vaccine was given to participants as two doses. All vaccine recipients tested negative for nucleocapsid antibodies and had never contracted SARS-CoV-2 infection. This sample was taken from a study of vaccination effects on CD4 cells after COVID-19. Across the study: The median interval between the second dose and post-vaccine sampling was 72 days. A density of roughly 2 million PBMC per well was used; these cells were cultured with 10 IU/ml IL-2 and about 10 ug/ml peptides. The study, taken as a whole, reports: The study got few convalescent patients and did not collect any early post-infection timepoints.

Germline lookup yields CDR1 SSHAT and CDR2 FNYEAQ (reference sequence). With 2 bases removed from V and 4 bases from J, the gap between germline ends came to 17 bases. CDR3 length equals 17 residues. Source: CD4+ T cells from PBMCs cultured without peptide, taken after COVID-19 vaccination. The chain recombines TRBV7-7 with TRBJ2-2; D gene ambiguous. The receptor's source is a human donor who received a COVID-19 vaccine. CDR3 in DNA: TGTGCCAGCAGCTTATATAGCCTTCCAAGAGGCACCGGGGAGCTGTTTTTT. Protein product: CASSLYSLPRGTGELFF.